This is a list of T cell receptor beta chains from one sample in a study of blood T cell repertoires in COVID-19. TCRdb's table, derived via immunoSEQ multiplex PCR, lists solely in-frame clones and lacks some. The table records roughly 230,000 clones, roughly four fifths of them present only once. The sample comprised PBMCs or T cells enriched from blood (not recorded which). Receptors were obtained from a man aged 50 to 59 who had recovered from COVID-19. Each CDR3 is given without its conserved first and last residue. Each record gives: D gene, V gene, clone size, CDR3 protein. The D gene is left open where the match is weak. A row's size may be missing; if present it is once, few, many or a size class.

D: NA
V: TRBV13
size: NA
CDR3: ASSLEGHEQY

D: NA
V: TRBV11-2
size: few
CDR3: ASSFGVDQETQY

D: TRBD1
V: TRBV28
size: NA
CDR3: ASSLLGRDRAYEQY

D: NA
V: TRBV7-2
size: NA
CDR3: ASSLGQALTTGELF

D: NA
V: TRBV29-1
size: NA
CDR3: SVGGAGRLGQF

D: TRBD1
V: TRBV5-1
size: NA
CDR3: ASSWTGFKDTQY

D: TRBD1
V: TRBV2
size: NA
CDR3: ASIELTGMLSGTQY

D: NA
V: TRBV14
size: NA
CDR3: ASSQWGGPQH

D: NA
V: TRBV15
size: NA
CDR3: ATPRMGPSYNEQF

D: NA
V: TRBV6-6
size: NA
CDR3: ASSYPEGGAF

D: NA
V: TRBV19
size: NA
CDR3: ASSTRGLNEKLF

D: NA
V: TRBV5-1
size: once
CDR3: ASSLNGVAYNEQF

D: NA
V: TRBV5-4
size: NA
CDR3: ASSSRGVKTNEKLF

D: NA
V: TRBV11-3
size: NA
CDR3: ASSSRTSHYEQY

D: NA
V: TRBV11-2
size: NA
CDR3: ASSLSTVGYEKLF

D: NA
V: TRBV5-1
size: NA
CDR3: ASSKGGTDTQY

D: NA
V: TRBV10-2
size: NA
CDR3: ASKTVHEQY

D: NA
V: TRBV9
size: NA
CDR3: ASSKAGAYNEQF

D: NA
V: TRBV30
size: NA
CDR3: AWRGDVGPSENQPQH

D: NA
V: TRBV7-3
size: NA
CDR3: ASSLIGVDTEAF

D: NA
V: TRBV9
size: NA
CDR3: ASSADRNSYNEQF

D: TRBD1
V: TRBV5-5
size: NA
CDR3: ASSLEGQKTYEQY

D: NA
V: TRBV6-1
size: NA
CDR3: ASSERPGYGYT

D: TRBD1
V: TRBV28
size: NA
CDR3: ASGHLRGSAYNEQF

D: NA
V: TRBV7-9
size: NA
CDR3: ASSPGGGPRSNQPQH

D: NA
V: TRBV5-6
size: NA
CDR3: ASSRWGPTTDTQY

D: NA
V: TRBV29-1
size: NA
CDR3: SVSESSYNSPLH

D: TRBD1
V: TRBV28
size: NA
CDR3: ASSPPDRGPGKLF

D: TRBD1
V: TRBV11-2
size: once
CDR3: ASSRGQGAAFGS

D: NA
V: TRBV11-3
size: NA
CDR3: ASSPRDTYNEQF

D: NA
V: TRBV5-1
size: NA
CDR3: ASSPGLEGTEAF

D: TRBD2
V: TRBV5-6
size: once
CDR3: ASSSRLAASQETQY

D: TRBD1
V: TRBV30
size: NA
CDR3: AWTGDNAEAF

D: NA
V: TRBV5-4
size: NA
CDR3: ASSADWSSYEQY

D: TRBD1
V: TRBV19
size: NA
CDR3: ASSTFGTGQYEQY

D: NA
V: TRBV28
size: NA
CDR3: ASSLQQSSGNTIY

D: TRBD1
V: TRBV6-5
size: once
CDR3: ASSKETGGTTEAF

D: NA
V: TRBV19
size: NA
CDR3: ASSIELLMNTEAF

D: TRBD2
V: TRBV3-1/TRBV3-2
size: once
CDR3: ASSFGGGGYEQY